What follows describes a single T cell receptor beta chain. Its antigen is unknown. Trimming stripped 5 bases from V and 0 bases from J, with 9 bases between. CDR1 is MNHNS and CDR2 is SASEGT in the germline V gene. This CDR3 contains 14 residues. Profiled with immunoSEQ multiplex PCR; TCRdb holds only in-frame clones, not every one. The sample records around 35,000 clones, approximately 86% being singletons. These data come from a study of OX40 agonist ivuxolimab in advanced cancers. Study overall: Those enrolled were 82.7% male, with a mean age of around 60 years and ages from about 20 to 79.

Notes on the study in general: Expanded peripheral T cell antigen specificity was not determined.

Blood got drawn at baseline, again on cycle 4 day 1, and then on cycle 7 day 1. The chain employs TRBV6-1 and TRBJ2-3; D perhaps matches TRBD1 (6 bases). The source is an adult with an advanced solid tumor such as melanoma, head and neck, liver or kidney cancer. The input for sequencing was CD4+ or CD8+ T cells sorted from blood, taken in a trial of the OX40 agonist ivuxolimab. Here the CDR3 reads CASSRTASTDTQYF. The CDR3 DNA sequence: TGTGCCAGCAGTCGGACAGCTAGCACAGATACGCAGTATTTT.